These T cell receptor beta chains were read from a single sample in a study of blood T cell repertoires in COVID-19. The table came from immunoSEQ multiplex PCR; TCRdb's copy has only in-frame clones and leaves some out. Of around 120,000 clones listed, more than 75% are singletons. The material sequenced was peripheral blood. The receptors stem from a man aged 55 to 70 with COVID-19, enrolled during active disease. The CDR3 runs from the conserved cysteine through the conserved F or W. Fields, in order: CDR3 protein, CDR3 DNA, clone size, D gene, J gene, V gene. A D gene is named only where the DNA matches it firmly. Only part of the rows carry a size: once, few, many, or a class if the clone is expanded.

CASSHFPGLAGGWNTGELFF TGTGCCAGCAGCCACTTCCCGGGACTAGCGGGAGGTTGGAACACCGGGGAGCTGTTTTTT . TRBD2 TRBJ2-2 TRBV3-1/TRBV3-2
CASSTVPGLAGGQEQFF TGTGCCAGTAGTACCGTCCCGGGACTAGCGGGGGGACAGGAGCAGTTCTTC . TRBD2 TRBJ2-1 TRBV19
CSTLILFPNYGYTF TGCAGCACTTTAATCCTCTTTCCTAACTATGGCTACACCTTC . . TRBJ1-2 TRBV29-1
CASSPRAGGSEQYF TGTGCCAGCAGCCCCCGAGCGGGAGGTAGCGAGCAGTACTTC . TRBD2 TRBJ2-7 TRBV7-2
CASSLRGYKSNQPQHF TGTGCCAGCAGTCTCCGGGGGTACAAGAGCAATCAGCCCCAGCATTTT . . TRBJ1-5 TRBV28
CASRGGQGEDSPLHF TGTGCCAGCAGGGGCGGACAGGGGGAGGATTCACCCCTCCACTTT . TRBD1 TRBJ1-6 TRBV6-5
CASQRTGSSYNEQFF TGTGCCAGCCAGCGGACGGGAAGCTCCTACAATGAGCAGTTCTTC once . TRBJ2-1 TRBV28
CASSQTGGRTQPQHF TGTGCCAGCAGCCAGACAGGGGGGCGAACTCAGCCCCAGCATTTT . TRBD1 TRBJ1-5 TRBV7-2
CASRLGNQPQHF TGTGCCAGCAGGTTAGGCAATCAGCCCCAGCATTTT . . TRBJ1-5 TRBV6-5
CAWSEAGGTDTQYF TGTGCCTGGAGTGAAGCGGGGGGCACAGATACGCAGTATTTT . TRBD2 TRBJ2-3 TRBV30
CASSDEGTGNTIYF TGTGCCAGCAGTGATGAGGGAACTGGAAACACCATATATTTT . . TRBJ1-3 TRBV2
CASSHVQGAREKLFF TGTGCCAGCAGTCATGTACAGGGGGCACGTGAAAAACTGTTTTTT . TRBD1 TRBJ1-4 TRBV28
CASMPGQGAQPQHF TGCGCCAGCATGCCGGGACAGGGGGCCCAGCCCCAGCATTTT . TRBD1 TRBJ1-5 TRBV10-2
CASTSSGRMGTNEQFF TGTGCCAGTACATCCAGCGGGAGAATGGGGACCAATGAGCAGTTCTTC . TRBD2 TRBJ2-1 TRBV19
CASTQRGLGANTGELFF TGTGCCAGCACCCAAAGGGGACTAGGGGCGAACACCGGGGAGCTGTTTTTT . TRBD2 TRBJ2-2 TRBV3-1/TRBV3-2
CAWRADRDREQYF TGTGCCTGGAGAGCTGACAGGGACCGCGAGCAGTACTTC . TRBD1 TRBJ2-7 TRBV30
CASSPDRGPNSPLHF TGTGCCAGCTCTCCCGACAGGGGGCCCAATTCACCCCTCCACTTT . TRBD1 TRBJ1-6 TRBV27
CASSLALLAGITDTQYF TGTGCCAGCAGCTTAGCGCTACTAGCGGGAATAACAGATACGCAGTATTTT . TRBD2 TRBJ2-3 TRBV7-8
CASRSPSTDTQYF TGTGCCAGCAGGTCCCCTAGCACAGATACGCAGTATTTT . . TRBJ2-3 TRBV27
CASSLTGQSYEQYF TGTGCCAGCAGCCTCACGGGACAGTCCTACGAGCAGTACTTC . TRBD1 TRBJ2-7 TRBV7-9
CSASLVTSGMGTEQFF TGCAGTGCTAGTTTAGTAACTAGCGGGATGGGGACTGAGCAGTTCTTC . TRBD2 TRBJ2-1 TRBV20-1
CAWGDSANQPQHF TGTGCCTGGGGGGACAGTGCTAATCAGCCCCAGCATTTT . TRBD1 TRBJ1-5 TRBV30